The clone carrying this T cell receptor (beta chain) appeared once. This CDR3 spans 16 amino acids. The data were taken from a study of blood T cell repertoires in COVID-19. Turning to the study itself: Italy, Spain and the United States were the sources of the convalescent and acute COVID-19 samples. Nucleic acid was either cDNA or gDNA, and it came from T cells, B-cell-depleted T cells, or PBMCs.

Original analysis: Counts of nucleated cells, estimated from reference gene primer amplification, were obtained. Sequencing was performed with immunoSEQ multiplex PCR; in TCRdb, only in-frame clones are kept and a portion is missing. The DNA gave D and trimming, while V, J and clone size come from that table. The sample includes under 200,000 clones, around nine tenths seen only once; the top ten take roughly 3.3%. The source is a man between 65 and 85 years old with acute or convalescent COVID-19. The sequencing sample was made of peripheral blood. The V call is TRBV21-1, the J call TRBJ2-3; no DNA check was done on the table's D call, TRBD2. TRBV21-1 is assigned pseudogene status. CDR3 sequence (DNA): TGTGCCAGCACCCAGAGAGCTAGCGGGAGCACAGATACGCAGTATTTT. This translates into CASTQRASGSTDTQYF.